Sequencing of this TCR beta chain was carried out in a study of beta chain features in type 1 diabetes. The study's findings and limits: Within each of all four CD4+ subsets, Type 1 diabetes patients had TCRB CDR3s that were moderately but significantly shorter. Type 1 diabetes patients had fewer VDJ junction insertions and more deletions.

Investigators reverse transcribed all isolated RNA, so they sequenced expressed TCRB transcripts. The assay was immunoSEQ multiplex PCR, and TCRdb's table has in-frame clones only and misses some. The table lists under 300,000 clones, approximately 15% of them singletons. This clone was seen a few times. Its antigen remains unknown. Trimming took 11 bases from V and 2 from J; bases not matched to a gene: 7. The CDR3 totals 15 residues. Germline CDR1 reads MNHNS; CDR2 reads SASEGT. The sequenced material came from naive CD4+ T cells from blood. The rearrangement uses TRBV6-1 and TRBJ2-2; 11 nucleotides match TRBD1. The TCR was taken from a man younger than 40 with type 1 diabetes. As DNA, the CDR3 is TGTGCCGGATCCGGGACAGGGGGTAACACCGGGGAGCTGTTTTTT. This codes for CAGSGTGGNTGELFF.